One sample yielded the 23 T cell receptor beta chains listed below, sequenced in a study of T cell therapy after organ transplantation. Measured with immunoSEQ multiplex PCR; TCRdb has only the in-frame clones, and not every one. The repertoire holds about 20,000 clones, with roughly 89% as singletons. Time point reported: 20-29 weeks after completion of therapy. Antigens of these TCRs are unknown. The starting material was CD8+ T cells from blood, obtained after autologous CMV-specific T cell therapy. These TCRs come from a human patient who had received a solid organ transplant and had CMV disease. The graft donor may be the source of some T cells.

CDR3 DNA sequence: TGTGCCAGCAGCGTAGCTGGGACAGGGTTATATGGCTACACCTTC. It codes for CASSVAGTGLYGYTF. V is TRBV9 and J is TRBJ1-2; 9 positions agree with TRBD1. This CDR3 spans 15 amino acids. J lost 5 bases, V lost 0 bases, and 5 bases had no gene match. CDR1 SGDLS and CDR2 YYNGEE come from the germline V gene.

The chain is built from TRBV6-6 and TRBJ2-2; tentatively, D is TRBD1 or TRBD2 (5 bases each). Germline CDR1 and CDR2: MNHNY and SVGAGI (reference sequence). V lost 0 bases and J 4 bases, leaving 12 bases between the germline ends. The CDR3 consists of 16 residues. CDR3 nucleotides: TGTGCCAGCAGTTACTCGAGGGGCTACACCACCGGGGAGCTGTTTTTT. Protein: CASSYSRGYTTGELFF.

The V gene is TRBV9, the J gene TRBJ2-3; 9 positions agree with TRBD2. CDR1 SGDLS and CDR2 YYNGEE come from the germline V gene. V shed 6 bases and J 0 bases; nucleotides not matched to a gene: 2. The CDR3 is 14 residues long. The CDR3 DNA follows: TGTGCCAGCACGGCGGGGGGGAGCACAGATACGCAGTATTTT. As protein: CASTAGGSTDTQYF.

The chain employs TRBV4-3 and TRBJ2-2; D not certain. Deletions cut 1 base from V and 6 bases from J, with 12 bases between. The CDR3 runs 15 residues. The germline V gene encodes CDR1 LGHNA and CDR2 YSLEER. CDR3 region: CASSQVHSPAGELFF. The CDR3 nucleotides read TGCGCCAGCAGCCAAGTCCATTCTCCGGCCGGGGAGCTGTTTTTT.

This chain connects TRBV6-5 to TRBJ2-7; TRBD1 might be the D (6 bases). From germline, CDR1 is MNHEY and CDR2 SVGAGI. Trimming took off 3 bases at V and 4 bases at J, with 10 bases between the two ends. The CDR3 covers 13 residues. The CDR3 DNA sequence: TGTGCCAGCAGTTATGGGGGCGAGTACGAGCAGTACTTC. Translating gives CASSYGGEYEQYF.

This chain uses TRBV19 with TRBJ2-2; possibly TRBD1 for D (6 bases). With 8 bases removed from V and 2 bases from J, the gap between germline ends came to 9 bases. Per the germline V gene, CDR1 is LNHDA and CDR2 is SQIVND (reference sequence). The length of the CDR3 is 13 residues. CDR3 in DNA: TGTGCCAGTGAGGACAGTAACACCGGGGAGCTGTTTTTT. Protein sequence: CASEDSNTGELFF.

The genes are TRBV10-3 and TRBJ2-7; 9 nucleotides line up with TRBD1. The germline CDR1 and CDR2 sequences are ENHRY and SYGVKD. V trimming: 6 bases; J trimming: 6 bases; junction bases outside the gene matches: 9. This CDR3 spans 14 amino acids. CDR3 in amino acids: CAIREPGQGAEQYF. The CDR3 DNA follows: TGTGCCATCAGGGAACCGGGACAGGGTGCCGAGCAGTACTTC.

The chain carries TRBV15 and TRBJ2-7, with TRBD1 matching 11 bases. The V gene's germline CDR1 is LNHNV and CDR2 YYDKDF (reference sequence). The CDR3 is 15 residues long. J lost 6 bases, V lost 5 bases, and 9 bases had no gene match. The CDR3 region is CATSGRGQGAGEQYF. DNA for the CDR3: TGTGCCACCAGCGGACGAGGACAGGGGGCTGGCGAGCAGTACTTC.

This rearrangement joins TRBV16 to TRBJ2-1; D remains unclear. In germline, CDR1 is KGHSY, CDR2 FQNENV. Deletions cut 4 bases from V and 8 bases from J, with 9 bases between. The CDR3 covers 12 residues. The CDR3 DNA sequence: TGTGCCAGCAGCCTTTTGACCGATGAGCAGTTCTTC. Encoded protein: CASSLLTDEQFF.

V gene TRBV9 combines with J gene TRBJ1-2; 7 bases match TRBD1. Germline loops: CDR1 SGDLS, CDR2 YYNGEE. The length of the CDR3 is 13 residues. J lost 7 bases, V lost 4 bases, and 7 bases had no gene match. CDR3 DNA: TGTGCCAGCAGCACCCGGACAGGTTCTGGCTACACCTTC. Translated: CASSTRTGSGYTF. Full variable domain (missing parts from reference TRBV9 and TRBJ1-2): DSGVTQTPKHLITATGQRVTLRCSPRSGDLSVYWYQQSLDQGLQFLIQYYNGEERAKGNILERFSAQQFPDLHSELNLSSLELGDSALYFCASSTRTGSGYTFGSGTRLTVV.

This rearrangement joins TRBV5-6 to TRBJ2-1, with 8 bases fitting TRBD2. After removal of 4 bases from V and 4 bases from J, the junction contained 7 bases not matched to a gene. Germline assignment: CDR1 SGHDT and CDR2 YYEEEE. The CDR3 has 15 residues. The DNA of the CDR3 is TGTGCCAGCAGCGGGGGAACTAGCGGATACAATGAGCAGTTCTTC. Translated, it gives CASSGGTSGYNEQFF.

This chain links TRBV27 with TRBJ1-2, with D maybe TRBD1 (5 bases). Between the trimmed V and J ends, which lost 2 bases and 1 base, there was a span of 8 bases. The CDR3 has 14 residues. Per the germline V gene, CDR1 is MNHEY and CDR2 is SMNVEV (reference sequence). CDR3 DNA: TGTGCCAGCAGTTTACTGGGGGTTAACTATGGCTACACCTTC. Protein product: CASSLLGVNYGYTF.

The CDR3 sequence: CASSLVPGQLANYGYTF. In DNA form, the CDR3 reads TGTGCCAGCAGTTTAGTCCCGGGACAGCTAGCTAACTATGGCTACACCTTC. This chain joins TRBV28 and TRBJ1-2, with 7 bases lining up with TRBD1. CDR3 length: 17 residues. Germline CDR1 and CDR2: MDHEN and SYDVKM. Unmatched junction bases numbered 9, after V lost 2 bases and J lost 0 bases.

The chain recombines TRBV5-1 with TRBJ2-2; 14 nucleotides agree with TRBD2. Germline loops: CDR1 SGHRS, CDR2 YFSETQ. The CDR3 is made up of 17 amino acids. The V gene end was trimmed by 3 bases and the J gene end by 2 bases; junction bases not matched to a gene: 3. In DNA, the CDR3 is TGCGCCAGCAGCTGGGGACTAGCGGGAGTTAACACCGGGGAGCTGTTTTTT. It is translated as CASSWGLAGVNTGELFF.

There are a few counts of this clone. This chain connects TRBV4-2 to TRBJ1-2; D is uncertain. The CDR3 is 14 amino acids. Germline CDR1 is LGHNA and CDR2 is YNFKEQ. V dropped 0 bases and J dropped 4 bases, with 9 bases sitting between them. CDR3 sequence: CASSQDLGAYGYTF. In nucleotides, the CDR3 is TGTGCCAGCAGCCAAGATCTGGGCGCCTATGGCTACACCTTC.

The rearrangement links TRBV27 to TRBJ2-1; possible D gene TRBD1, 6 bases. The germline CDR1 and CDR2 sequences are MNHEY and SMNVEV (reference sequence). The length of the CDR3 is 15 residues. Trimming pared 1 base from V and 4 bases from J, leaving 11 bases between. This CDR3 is CASSLLQGSYNEQFF. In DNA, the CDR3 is TGTGCCAGCAGTTTATTACAGGGATCTTACAATGAGCAGTTCTTC.

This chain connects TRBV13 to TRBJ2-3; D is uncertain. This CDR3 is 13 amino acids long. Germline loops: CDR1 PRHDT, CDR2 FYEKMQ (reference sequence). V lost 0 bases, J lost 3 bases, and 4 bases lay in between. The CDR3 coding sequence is TGTGCCAGCAGCTTAGGCAGAACAGATACGCAGTATTTT. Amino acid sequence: CASSLGRTDTQYF.

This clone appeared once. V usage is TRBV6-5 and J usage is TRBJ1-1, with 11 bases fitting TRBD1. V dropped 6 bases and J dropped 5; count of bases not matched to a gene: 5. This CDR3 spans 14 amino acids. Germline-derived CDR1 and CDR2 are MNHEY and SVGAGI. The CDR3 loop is CASRMDRGHTEAFF. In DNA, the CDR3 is TGTGCCAGCAGGATGGACAGGGGGCATACTGAAGCTTTCTTT.

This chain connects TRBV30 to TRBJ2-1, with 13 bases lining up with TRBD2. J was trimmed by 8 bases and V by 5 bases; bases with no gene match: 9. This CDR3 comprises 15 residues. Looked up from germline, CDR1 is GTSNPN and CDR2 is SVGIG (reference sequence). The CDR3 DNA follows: TGTGCCTGGGCCCCCGGGACTAGCGGGGTACATGAGCAGTTCTTC. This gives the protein CAWAPGTSGVHEQFF. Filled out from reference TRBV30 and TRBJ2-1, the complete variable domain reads SQTIHQWPATLVQPVGSPLSLECTVEGTSNPNLYWYRQAAGRGLQLLFYSVGIGQISSEVPQNLSASRPQDRQFILSSKKLLLSDSGFYLCAWAPGTSGVHEQFFGPGTRLTVL.

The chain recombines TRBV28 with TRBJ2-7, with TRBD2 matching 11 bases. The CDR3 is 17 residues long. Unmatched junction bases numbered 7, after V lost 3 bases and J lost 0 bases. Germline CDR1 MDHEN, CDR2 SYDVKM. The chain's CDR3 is CASSFLAGGPGSYEQYF. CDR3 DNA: TGTGCCAGCAGTTTTTTAGCGGGAGGGCCCGGCTCCTACGAGCAGTACTTC.

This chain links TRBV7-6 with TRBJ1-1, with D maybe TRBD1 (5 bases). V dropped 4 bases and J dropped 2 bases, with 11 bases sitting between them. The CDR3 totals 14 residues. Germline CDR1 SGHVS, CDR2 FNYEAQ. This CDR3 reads CASSSWDGNTEAFF. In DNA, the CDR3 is TGTGCCAGCAGCTCCTGGGACGGCAACACTGAAGCTTTCTTT.

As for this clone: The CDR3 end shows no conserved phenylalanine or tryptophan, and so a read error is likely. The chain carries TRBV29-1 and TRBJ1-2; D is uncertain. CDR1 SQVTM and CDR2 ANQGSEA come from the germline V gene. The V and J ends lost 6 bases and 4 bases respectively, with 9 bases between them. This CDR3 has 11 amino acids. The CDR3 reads CSVDGPYGYTL. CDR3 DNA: TGCAGCGTCGACGGCCCCTATGGCTACACCCTC.

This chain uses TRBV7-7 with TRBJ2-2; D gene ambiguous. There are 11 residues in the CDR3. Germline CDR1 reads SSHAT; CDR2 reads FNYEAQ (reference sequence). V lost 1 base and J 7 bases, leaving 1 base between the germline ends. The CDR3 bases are TGTGCCAGCAGCTTAGACGGGGAGCTGTTTTTT. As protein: CASSLDGELFF. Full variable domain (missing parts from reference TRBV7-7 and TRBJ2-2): GAGVSQSPRYKVTKRGQDVTLRCDPISSHATLYWYQQALGQGPEFLTYFNYEAQPDKSGLPSDRFSAERPEGSISTLTIQRTEQRDSAMYRCASSLDGELFFGEGSRLTVL.